The 21 T cell receptor beta chains below come from one sample, sequenced in a study of CD8 T cells in ankylosing spondylitis. Each CDR3 protein gets one entry after TCRdb re-called the 5' RACE reads with MiXCR. The sample records about 300,000 distinct CDR3 sequences, approximately 10% being singletons. The sequenced sample was blood, either unsorted or a sorted T cell fraction (not recorded which). The receptors shown here come from a female donor with ankylosing spondylitis or in good health (not recorded which).

Many counts were recorded for this clonotype. This chain links TRBV20-1 with TRBJ1-3; no firm D call. The germline V and J ends were trimmed by 2 bases and 2 bases, with 10 bases remaining between them. The CDR3 is 14 amino acids. Looked up from germline, CDR1 is DFQATT and CDR2 is SNEGSKA (reference sequence). CDR3 nucleotide sequence: TGCAGTGCTAGATCTTCGCCCCCTGGAAACACCATATATTTT. As protein: CSARSSPPGNTIYF.

This clonotype was found many times. The chain links TRBV5-1 to TRBJ1-2, with D perhaps matching TRBD1 (5 bases). Trimming stripped 1 base from V and 0 bases from J, with 16 bases between. Germline loops: CDR1 SGHRS, CDR2 YFSETQ. This CDR3 is 17 amino acids long. The DNA of the CDR3 is TGCGCCAGCAGCTTGAGTTCTGGGGCGGGCGCTAACTATGGCTACACCTTC. Protein product: CASSLSSGAGANYGYTF.

This clonotype has a count of ten or more. The CDR3 is CASSPGQTPATNEKLFF. The CDR3, as DNA: TGTGCCAGCAGCCCGGGACAGACGCCTGCAACTAATGAAAAACTGTTTTTT. The rearrangement uses TRBV5-5 and TRBJ1-4; 7 bases are shared with TRBD1. This CDR3 region has 17 residues. V lost 4 bases, J lost 0 bases, and 9 bases stayed unmatched. Germline CDR1 and CDR2: SGHKS and YYEKEE (reference sequence).

The J gene is TRBJ2-6, the V gene TRBV5-4, with D possibly matching TRBD2 (5 bases). The CDR3 has 15 residues. Germline-derived CDR1 and CDR2 are SGHNT and YYREEE (reference sequence). With 2 bases removed from V and 2 bases from J, the gap between germline ends came to 8 bases. CDR3 amino acids: CASSLARAGANVLTF. The DNA of the CDR3 is TGTGCCAGCAGCTTAGCGAGGGCTGGGGCCAACGTCCTGACTTTC.

Ten or more counts support this clonotype. The gene calls are TRBV12-3 or TRBV12-4 and TRBJ1-6; D is uncertain. The length of the CDR3 is 14 residues. The V end was cut by 3 bases, the J end by 14 bases, with 17 bases between. DNA of the CDR3: TGTGCCAGCAGTTTCTCCAGTATAAACCCTACCCTCCACTTT. As protein: CASSFSSINPTLHF.

This clonotype appeared many times. The genes are TRBV3-1 and TRBJ1-2; possible D gene TRBD1, 5 bases. Trimming cost V 4 bases and J 3 bases, with 15 bases left between them. This CDR3 contains 15 residues. Looked up from germline, CDR1 is LGHDT and CDR2 is YNNKEL (reference sequence). The CDR3 spells CASSPLWGGDYGYTF. The CDR3 DNA reads TGTGCCAGCAGCCCCCTATGGGGCGGCGACTATGGCTACACCTTC.

This clonotype was seen a few times. This rearrangement joins TRBV6-5 to TRBJ2-1; tentative D call: TRBD2 (5 bases). CDR3 length equals 14 residues. V gave up 2 bases and J gave up 7 bases, with 12 bases separating them. The germline gives CDR1 MNHEY, CDR2 SVGAGI. Written as DNA, the CDR3 is TGTGCCAGCAGTTACCGGCTAGCTGGGAATGAGCAGTTCTTC. Translation gives CASSYRLAGNEQFF.

The rearrangement uses TRBV5-1 and TRBJ2-3; D gene uncertain. Per the germline V gene, CDR1 is SGHRS and CDR2 is YFSETQ. This CDR3 is built from 15 residues. V lost 0 bases to trimming and J lost 6 bases, with 14 bases between them. The CDR3: CASSLARQGGDTQYF. The DNA of the CDR3 is TGCGCCAGCAGCTTGGCCCGACAAGGTGGGGATACGCAGTATTTT.

The sample holds a few counts of this clonotype. The chain links TRBV7-2 to TRBJ1-2; D is unresolved. The CDR3 is 13 residues long. CDR1 and CDR2 from the germline V gene are SGHTA and FQGNSA. The V end lost 1 base, the J end lost 2 bases, and 5 bases lay between the germline ends. The CDR3 DNA is TGTGCCAGCAGCTTAGACACCAACTATGGCTACACCTTC. Amino acid sequence: CASSLDTNYGYTF. Combining the CDR3 with reference TRBV7-2 and TRBJ1-2 gives the whole variable domain GAGVSQSPSNKVTEKGKDVELRCDPISGHTALYWYRQSLGQGLEFLIYFQGNSAPDKSGLPSDRFSAERTGGSVSTLTIQRTQQEDSAVYLCASSLDTNYGYTFGSGTRLTVV.

In its sample, this clonotype was seen many times. V is TRBV30 and J is TRBJ2-3; D perhaps matches TRBD1 (5 bases). V lost 5 bases to trimming and J lost 2 bases, with 11 bases between them. Looked up from germline, CDR1 is GTSNPN and CDR2 is SVGIG (reference sequence). CDR3 size: 13 residues. The DNA of the CDR3 is TGTGCCTGGGAGGACACTCCCACAGATACGCAGTATTTT. This sequence encodes CAWEDTPTDTQYF. Variable domain in full (rest from reference TRBV30 and TRBJ2-3): SQTIHQWPATLVQPVGSPLSLECTVEGTSNPNLYWYRQAAGRGLQLLFYSVGIGQISSEVPQNLSASRPQDRQFILSSKKLLLSDSGFYLCAWEDTPTDTQYFGPGTRLTVL.

In this sample, this clonotype turned up many times. The chain carries TRBV20-1 and TRBJ2-7; 10 bases are shared with TRBD1. CDR3 length: 14 amino acids. With 5 bases clipped from V and 2 bases from J, the junction kept 6 bases outside the gene matches. Germline values: CDR1 DFQATT, CDR2 SNEGSKA (reference sequence). Here the CDR3 reads CSAATGTGAYEQYF. CDR3 bases: TGCAGTGCTGCCACCGGGACAGGGGCCTACGAGCAGTACTTC.

This clonotype came up many times. This chain connects TRBV10-2 to TRBJ2-1; weak D call: TRBD1 (5 bases). Trimming left V 9 bases short and J 0 bases short, with 12 bases between. This CDR3 contains 14 residues. Per germline, CDR1 WSHSY and CDR2 SAAADI. CDR3 residues: CASVGQSSYNEQFF. The CDR3 coding sequence is TGCGCCAGTGTGGGGCAGAGCTCCTACAATGAGCAGTTCTTC.

This clonotype was seen at least ten times. V is TRBV12-3 or TRBV12-4 and J is TRBJ1-5; tentatively, D is TRBD1 (6 bases). V shed 5 bases and J shed 2 bases, with 10 bases lying between them. This CDR3 region has 14 residues. The CDR3 sequence: CASSARGRNQPQHF. The CDR3 DNA sequence: TGTGCCAGCAGTGCCAGGGGACGCAATCAGCCCCAGCATTTT.

This clonotype was picked up many times. The V call is TRBV7-8, the J call TRBJ2-7; D not certain. V lost 4 bases, J lost 0 bases, and 10 bases lay in between. The CDR3 contains 14 residues. Germline CDR1 is SGHVS and CDR2 is FQNEAQ. The CDR3 loop is CASSSSRYSYEQYF. The CDR3 DNA follows: TGTGCCAGCAGCTCCAGTCGATACTCCTACGAGCAGTACTTC.

This clonotype was seen a few times. This chain uses TRBV7-9 with TRBJ2-1; D is unresolved. The CDR3 runs to 12 residues. Trimming shortened V by 1 base and J by 11 bases, and 9 bases separated the two germline ends. Germline lookup yields CDR1 SEHNR and CDR2 FQNEAQ (reference sequence). As DNA, the CDR3 is TGTGCCAGCAGCTTAGTGGGTGGAAAGCAGTTCTTC. Protein product: CASSLVGGKQFF.

The rearrangement uses TRBV20-1 and TRBJ2-3, with 12 bases that match TRBD2. This CDR3 has 15 amino acids. The germline CDR1 and CDR2 sequences are DFQATT and SNEGSKA (reference sequence). Losses at the gene ends were 8 bases for V and 9 bases for J; bases not matched to a gene: 15. CDR3 sequence (DNA): TGCAGTACCATCAACCTAGCGGGAGGGTCAAGGACGCAGTATTTT. The encoded protein is CSTINLAGGSRTQYF.

V usage is TRBV5-1 and J usage is TRBJ2-7; 11 nucleotides align to TRBD2. This CDR3 has 15 residues. V gave up 4 bases and J gave up 6 bases; unmatched junction bases: 9. Germline V lookup: CDR1 SGHRS, CDR2 YFSETQ. CDR3 region: CASSVTGTSGVEQYF. The CDR3, as DNA: TGCGCCAGCAGCGTAACCGGGACTAGCGGAGTCGAGCAGTACTTC.

The J gene is TRBJ2-5, the V gene TRBV7-8; 10 bases fit TRBD1. Germline V gene lookup returns CDR1 SGHVS and CDR2 FQNEAQ. V lost 5 bases, J lost 4 bases, and 4 bases stayed unmatched. The CDR3 sequence is 14 residues long. The CDR3 loop reads CASSQDRGGETQYF. The CDR3 DNA is TGTGCCAGCAGCCAGGACAGGGGGGGAGAGACCCAGTACTTC. The complete variable domain, with remaining parts taken from reference TRBV7-8 and TRBJ2-5, reads GAGVSQSPRYKVAKRGQDVALRCDPISGHVSLFWYQQALGQGPEFLTYFQNEAQLDKSGLPSDRFFAERPEGSVSTLKIQRTQQEDSAVYLCASSQDRGGETQYFGPGTRLLVL.

About this clonotype itself: At one end, the junction sequence differs from germline, possibly due to a read error. CDR3 sequence reads: CAWSDRQGERLFF. The CDR3 nucleotides are TGTGCCTGGAGCGATAGACAGGGGGAAAGACTGTTTTTT. The chain has TRBV30 and TRBJ1-4, with 9 positions matching TRBD1. Germline V gives CDR1 GTSNPN, CDR2 SVGIG (reference sequence). The CDR3 is 13 residues long. Full variable domain (outside the CDR3, taken from reference TRBV30 and TRBJ1-4): SQTIHQWPATLVQPVGSPLSLECTVEGTSNPNLYWYRQAAGRGLQLLFYSVGIGQISSEVPQNLSASRPQDRQFILSSKKLLLSDSGFYLCAWSDRQGERLFFGSGTQLSVL.

This clonotype was seen only a few times. The CDR3 coding sequence is TGTGCCAGCAGCTGGACAGGGAACGTCTACGAGCAGTACTTC. Protein product: CASSWTGNVYEQYF. V is TRBV12-3 or TRBV12-4 and J is TRBJ2-7; the match to TRBD1 covers 8 bases. The length of the CDR3 is 14 residues. V shed 6 bases, J shed 3 bases, and the junction held 7 bases outside the gene matches.

The chain carries TRBV3-1 and TRBJ2-2; D is unclear. With 2 bases removed from V and 6 bases from J, the gap between germline ends came to 10 bases. The CDR3 has 14 amino acids. CDR1 and CDR2 from the germline V gene are LGHDT and YNNKEL (reference sequence). The CDR3 region is CASSQNRRAGELFF. The CDR3 DNA follows: TGTGCCAGCAGCCAAAACCGCCGCGCCGGGGAGCTGTTTTTT.